This TCR beta chain was sequenced for a study of CD4 T cells in relation to SARS-CoV-2 and coronaviruses. Assay used: immunoSEQ multiplex PCR; TCRdb lists only in-frame clones, some missing. This sample has about 22,000 clones, with 74% found just once. Only a few counts were recorded for this clone. Its antigen is undetermined. Before the COVID-19 pandemic, during about 2011-2018, CD4+ T cells were taken from unexposed donors. After approximately 10 days of culture, CD4+ T cells were isolated. Points from the study as a whole: No donor gave both pre-pandemic and post-infection samples.

The sequencing input was CD4+ T cells from PBMCs, cultured in vitro. This TCR derives from a human donor in good health.

The CDR3 sequence: CASSHRANEQYF. CDR3 bases: TGTGCCAGCAGTCACAGGGCCAACGAGCAGTACTTC. This chain uses TRBV28 with TRBJ2-7, with D tentatively TRBD1 (6 bases). Per the germline V gene, CDR1 is MDHEN and CDR2 is SYDVKM. The germline V and J ends were trimmed by 5 bases and 5 bases, with 10 bases remaining between them. CDR3 length equals 12 residues.